This entry concerns a single T cell receptor (beta chain). As yet, its antigen is unknown. This entry is derived from a study of chemoradiotherapy in HPV16-positive cancers. CDR1 MGHRA and CDR2 YSYEKL come from the germline V gene. The CDR3 length is 13 residues. V dropped 4 bases and J dropped 1 base, with 8 bases sitting between them. General study findings and limits: Better recurrence-free survival went with HPV-responsive T-cell expansion in HPV16-positive patients. HPV-specific T cells were functionally defined from only two HPV16-positive patients. During treatment, candidate HPV-specific clones and E7-related motifs expanded in tumor.

Produced via immunoSEQ multiplex PCR; TCRdb's table is partial and in-frame only. The data show about 7,900 clones, with approximately 75% seen just once and approximately 8.7% held by the top ten. The receptor was derived from a human donor with HPV-associated anogenital cancer. The specimen was obtained from a patient who underwent chemoradiotherapy. The V gene is TRBV4-1, the J gene TRBJ2-7; D perhaps matches TRBD2 (5 bases). In DNA, the CDR3 is TGCGCCAGCAGCCGAACGGGATCCTACGAGCAGTACTTC. Translating gives CASSRTGSYEQYF.